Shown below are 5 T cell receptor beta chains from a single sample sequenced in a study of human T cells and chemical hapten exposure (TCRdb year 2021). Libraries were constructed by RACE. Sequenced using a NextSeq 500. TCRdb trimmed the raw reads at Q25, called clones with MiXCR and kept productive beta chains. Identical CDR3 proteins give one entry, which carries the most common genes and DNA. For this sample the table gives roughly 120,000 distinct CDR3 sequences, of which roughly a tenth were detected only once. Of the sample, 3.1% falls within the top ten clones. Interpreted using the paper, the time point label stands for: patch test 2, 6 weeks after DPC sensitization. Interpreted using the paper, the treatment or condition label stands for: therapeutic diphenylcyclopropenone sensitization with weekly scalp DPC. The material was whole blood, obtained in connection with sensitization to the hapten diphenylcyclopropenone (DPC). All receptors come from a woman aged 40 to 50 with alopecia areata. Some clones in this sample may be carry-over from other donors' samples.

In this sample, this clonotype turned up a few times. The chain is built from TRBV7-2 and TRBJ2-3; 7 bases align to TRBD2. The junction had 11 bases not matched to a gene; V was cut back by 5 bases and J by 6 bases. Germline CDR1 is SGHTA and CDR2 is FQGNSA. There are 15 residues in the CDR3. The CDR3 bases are TGTGCCAGCAGCCCTAGCGGTTCCCTTAGGGATACGCAGTATTTT. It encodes CASSPSGSLRDTQYF. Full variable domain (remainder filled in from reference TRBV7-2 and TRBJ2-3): GAGVSQSPSNKVTEKGKDVELRCDPISGHTALYWYRQSLGQGLEFLIYFQGNSAPDKSGLPSDRFSAERTGGSVSTLTIQRTQQEDSAVYLCASSPSGSLRDTQYFGPGTRLTVL.

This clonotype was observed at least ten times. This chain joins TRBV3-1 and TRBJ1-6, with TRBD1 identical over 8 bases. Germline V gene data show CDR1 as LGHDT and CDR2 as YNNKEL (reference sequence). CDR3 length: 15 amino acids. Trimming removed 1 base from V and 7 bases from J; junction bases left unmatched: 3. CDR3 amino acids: CASSQGTGSNSPLHF. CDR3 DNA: TGTGCCAGCAGCCAAGGGACAGGGTCAAATTCACCCCTCCACTTT.

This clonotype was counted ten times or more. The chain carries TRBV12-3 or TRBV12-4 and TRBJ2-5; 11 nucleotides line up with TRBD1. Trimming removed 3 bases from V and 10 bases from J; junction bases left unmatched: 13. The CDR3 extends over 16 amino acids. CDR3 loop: CASSLISGTGGSGQYF. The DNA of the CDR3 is TGTGCCAGCAGTTTGATCTCCGGGACAGGGGGGTCGGGCCAGTACTTC.

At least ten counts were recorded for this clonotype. CDR3 nucleotides: TGTGCCAGCAGCTTAGTGGCGGGGGGAGGTTACAATGAGCAGTTCTTC. The encoded protein is CASSLVAGGGYNEQFF. J is TRBJ2-1 and V is TRBV7-2, with 8 bases identical to TRBD2. The CDR3 runs 16 residues. V was clipped by 1 base and J by 4 bases; unmatched bases: 6. The V gene's germline CDR1 is SGHTA and CDR2 FQGNSA.

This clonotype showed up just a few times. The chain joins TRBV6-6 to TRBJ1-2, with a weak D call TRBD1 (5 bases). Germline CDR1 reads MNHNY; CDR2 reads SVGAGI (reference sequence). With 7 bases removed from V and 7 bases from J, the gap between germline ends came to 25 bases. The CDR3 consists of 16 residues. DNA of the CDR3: TGTGCCAGCACCAACCCCGGGGAGGGGTCCCCGTTTGGCTACACCTTC. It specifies CASTNPGEGSPFGYTF.